Listed here are 31 T cell receptor beta chains from one sample, sequenced in a study of blood T cell repertoires in COVID-19. Profiled with immunoSEQ multiplex PCR; TCRdb holds only in-frame clones, not every one. The sample consists of approximately 500,000 clones, 75% to 90% of them appearing once. Sequences were obtained from peripheral blood. These receptor sequences come from a man younger than 30 with COVID-19, enrolled during active disease.

The chain links TRBV6-6 to TRBJ2-5; D perhaps matches TRBD1 (6 bases). The CDR3 totals 14 residues. Germline CDR1 reads MNHNY; CDR2 reads SVGAGI (reference sequence). V lost 0 bases and J 5 bases, leaving 10 bases between the germline ends. This CDR3 is CASSYSRGSETQYF. The CDR3 nucleotides read TGTGCCAGCAGTTACTCGAGGGGGAGCGAGACCCAGTACTTC.

This clone was seen only a few times. The CDR3 here is CASSEGGLAGSTDTQYF. CDR3 nucleotides: TGCGCCAGCAGCGAAGGGGGACTAGCGGGATCCACAGATACGCAGTATTTT. The chain combines TRBV5-1 with TRBJ2-3; TRBD2 agrees at 13 bases. This CDR3 contains 17 residues. Germline V CDR1 and CDR2: SGHRS, YFSETQ. Germline trimming cut 4 bases from V and 2 bases from J; bases unmatched to any gene: 7.

V gene TRBV24-1 combines with J gene TRBJ2-5; D not certain. Germline lookup yields CDR1 KGHDR and CDR2 SFDVKD. Between the trimmed V and J ends, which lost 5 bases and 1 base, there was a span of 13 bases. The CDR3 consists of 15 residues. In DNA form, the CDR3 reads TGTGCCACCAGTGGGGCCAACGGATTCCAAGAGACCCAGTACTTC. Translation: CATSGANGFQETQYF.

This chain connects TRBV10-1 to TRBJ2-5; TRBD2 matches at 7 bases. Germline V gene sequence: CDR1 WNHNN, CDR2 SYGVQD (reference sequence). Trimming took 0 bases from V and 4 from J; bases not matched to a gene: 2. The CDR3 extends over 14 amino acids. The DNA for the CDR3 is TGCGCCAGCAGTGAGTCGCCTAGCGGAGAGACCCAGTACTTC. This sequence encodes CASSESPSGETQYF.

CDR3 in amino acids: CVAGLSYNEQFF. DNA of the CDR3: TGTGTGGCGGGATTATCCTACAATGAGCAGTTCTTC. The chain joins TRBV30 to TRBJ2-1; a weak D match, TRBD2 (6 bases). The germline gives CDR1 GTSNPN, CDR2 SVGIG (reference sequence). The CDR3 is 12 amino acids.

The CDR3 reads CAWSDPQGETQYF. In nucleotides, the CDR3 is TGTGCCTGGAGTGATCCCCAGGGAGAGACCCAGTACTTC. The chain links TRBV30 to TRBJ2-5; tentative D call: TRBD1 (5 bases). The germline V gene has CDR1 GTSNPN and CDR2 SVGIG (reference sequence). The CDR3 consists of 13 residues. Trimming removed 1 base from V and 4 bases from J, with 10 bases in between.

The chain couples TRBV7-3 to TRBJ1-1; possible D gene TRBD1, 5 bases. Germline lookup yields CDR1 SGHTA and CDR2 FQGTGA. V lost 1 base, J lost 4 bases, and 10 bases lay in between. This CDR3 comprises 14 residues. CDR3 DNA: TGTGCCAGCAGCTTAAGCAGGGATGGCACTGAAGCTTTCTTT. It is translated as CASSLSRDGTEAFF.

The V and J genes are TRBV5-5 and TRBJ2-7; 8 positions match TRBD1. V was pared by 4 bases and J by 2 bases, with 17 bases of the junction left unmatched. CDR1 and CDR2 (germline): SGHKS, YYEKEE (reference sequence). The CDR3 is 18 amino acids. The CDR3 DNA follows: TGTGCCAGCAGCACTAAAACTACGACAGGGGATGGGCCCTACGAGCAGTACTTC. Residues: CASSTKTTTGDGPYEQYF.

V usage is TRBV5-6 and J usage is TRBJ2-1; 8 bases are shared with TRBD2. The trim removed 3 bases at V and 6 bases at J, leaving 5 bases unmatched. Germline values: CDR1 SGHDT, CDR2 YYEEEE. This CDR3 spans 14 amino acids. The CDR3 region has the DNA TGTGCCAGCAGCTGGTGGACTAGCTTCAATGAGCAGTTCTTC. This encodes CASSWWTSFNEQFF.

The rearrangement uses TRBV5-1 and TRBJ2-3; 8 positions agree with TRBD2. V trimming: 0 bases; J trimming: 3 bases; junction bases outside the gene matches: 6. The CDR3 is 16 residues long. In germline, CDR1 is SGHRS, CDR2 YFSETQ. The CDR3, as DNA: TGCGCCAGCAGCTTGGGTCGCGGCGGGGGGACAGATACGCAGTATTTT. Its translation is CASSLGRGGGTDTQYF.

The CDR3 sequence: CASSPGTGRHGYTF. Written as DNA, the CDR3 is TGTGCCAGCAGCCCCGGGACAGGGAGACATGGCTACACCTTC. The chain employs TRBV11-1 and TRBJ1-2, with 9 nucleotides matching TRBD1. Germline V gene sequence: CDR1 SGHAT, CDR2 FQDESV (reference sequence). V lost 5 bases, J lost 6 bases, and 7 bases stayed unmatched. CDR3 length equals 14 residues.

This clone was seen a few times. The chain combines TRBV18 with TRBJ1-1; D is undetermined. CDR3 length: 14 residues. In germline, CDR1 is KGHSH, CDR2 LQKENI. The ends were cut back, 4 bases at V and 5 bases at J, with 14 bases in the middle. CDR3 in amino acids: CASSRQEAGTEAFF. The CDR3 DNA is TGTGCCAGCTCACGGCAGGAGGCGGGGACTGAAGCTTTCTTT.

The rearrangement links TRBV7-3 to TRBJ1-2; 10 bases fit TRBD1. J was trimmed by 3 bases and V by 4 bases; bases with no gene match: 2. The germline CDR1 and CDR2 sequences are SGHTA and FQGTGA. This CDR3 contains 14 residues. CDR3 sequence: CASSSGTGDYGYTF. The CDR3 DNA is TGTGCCAGCAGCTCGGGGACAGGGGACTATGGCTACACCTTC.

The chain employs TRBV14 and TRBJ1-2, with 7 bases identical to TRBD1. V was clipped by 4 bases and J by 8 bases; unmatched bases: 7. This CDR3 region has 13 residues. In germline, CDR1 is SGHDN, CDR2 FVKESK. The CDR3 DNA sequence: TGTGCCAGCAGCCCGACAGGGAAAAACGGCTACACCTTC. Residues: CASSPTGKNGYTF.

The chain carries TRBV5-4 and TRBJ2-3, with 9 bases that match TRBD2. From germline, CDR1 is SGHNT and CDR2 YYREEE (reference sequence). Losses at the gene ends were 5 bases for V and 0 bases for J; bases not matched to a gene: 7. The CDR3 has 16 amino acids. Here the CDR3 DNA reads TGTGCCAGCAGATCGCGGGGGGGAGGTAGCACAGATACGCAGTATTTT. Translated: CASRSRGGGSTDTQYF.

The rearrangement joins TRBV7-8 to TRBJ2-1; 9 positions agree with TRBD1. The CDR3 is 15 amino acids. Germline V gene data show CDR1 as SGHVS and CDR2 as FQNEAQ. V was clipped by 3 bases and J by 10 bases; unmatched bases: 10. The CDR3 nucleotides are TGTGCCAGCAGCTTTGGGACAGGGTGGTCGGAGGAGCAGTTCTTC. Its translation is CASSFGTGWSEEQFF.

The genes are TRBV10-3 and TRBJ1-5; TRBD1 matches at 9 bases. V shed 4 bases and J 2 bases; nucleotides not matched to a gene: 6. CDR3 length: 16 amino acids. Per the germline V gene, CDR1 is ENHRY and CDR2 is SYGVKD. The CDR3 loop is CAISGDRDGGNQPQHF. The CDR3 DNA is TGTGCCATCAGTGGGGACAGGGATGGGGGCAATCAGCCCCAGCATTTT.

This chain joins TRBV7-9 and TRBJ2-1, with D possibly TRBD2 on 5 matching bases. Germline V gene data show CDR1 as SEHNR and CDR2 as FQNEAQ (reference sequence). This CDR3 has 11 amino acids. With 10 bases removed from V and 12 bases from J, the gap between germline ends came to 16 bases. In DNA, the CDR3 is TGTGCCACTTATACGGGAAGTGTGCAGTTCTTC. Its protein is CATYTGSVQFF.

This clone occurred once. The chain employs TRBV9 and TRBJ2-5; a weak D match, TRBD2 (5 bases). The CDR3 extends over 18 amino acids. In germline, CDR1 is SGDLS, CDR2 YYNGEE. The V end lost 3 bases, the J end lost 0 bases, and 21 bases lay between the germline ends. The chain's CDR3 is CASSAANRGLANQETQYF. The CDR3 DNA is TGTGCCAGCAGCGCCGCCAATCGAGGGCTAGCAAACCAAGAGACCCAGTACTTC.

The chain joins TRBV5-6 to TRBJ1-4; D gene unclear. The germline gives CDR1 SGHDT, CDR2 YYEEEE. The CDR3 sequence is 13 residues long. V was pared by 4 bases and J by 3 bases, with 7 bases between. DNA for the CDR3: TGTGCCAGCAGCCGTTTTGCTAATGAAAAACTGTTTTTT. Its protein is CASSRFANEKLFF.

The chain couples TRBV11-2 to TRBJ2-1, with 9 nucleotides matching TRBD2. V lost 3 bases, J lost 10 bases, and 7 bases stayed unmatched. Germline V gene sequence: CDR1 SGHAT, CDR2 FQNNGV. The CDR3 has 14 residues. The CDR3 region has the DNA TGTGCCAGCAGCTTCTTAGCGGGAGCTGGGGAGCAGTTCTTC. It yields the protein CASSFLAGAGEQFF.

The chain recombines TRBV19 with TRBJ2-1; D remains ambiguous. This CDR3 spans 14 amino acids. With 3 bases removed from V and 4 bases from J, the gap between germline ends came to 10 bases. CDR1 and CDR2 from the germline V gene are LNHDA and SQIVND (reference sequence). CDR3 DNA sequence: TGTGCCAGTAGTATGGGTAGCAGATACAATGAGCAGTTCTTC. Its translation: CASSMGSRYNEQFF.

The chain has TRBV19 and TRBJ1-5; D gene unclear. The germline V and J ends were trimmed by 1 base and 9 bases, with 16 bases remaining between them. This CDR3 region has 15 residues. CDR1 is LNHDA, CDR2 SQIVND, per germline (reference sequence). CDR3 DNA: TGTGCCAGTAGTATAGTCGGTGCTCCGCCTAGGCCCCAGCATTTT. It is translated as CASSIVGAPPRPQHF.

The table lists this clone with a count of one. The rearrangement links TRBV6-1 to TRBJ2-1; TRBD2 aligns across 13 bases. The germline V gene encodes CDR1 MNHNS and CDR2 SASEGT. Losses at the gene ends were 4 bases for V and 0 bases for J; bases not matched to a gene: 6. There are 18 residues in the CDR3. The CDR3 bases are TGTGCCAGCAGTGGACTAGCGGGGGGCAGGAGCTCCTACAATGAGCAGTTCTTC. This sequence encodes CASSGLAGGRSSYNEQFF.

The chain employs TRBV6-1 and TRBJ2-2; D is unclear. CDR1 and CDR2 (germline): MNHNS, SASEGT. V was trimmed by 7 bases and J by 1 base, leaving 7 bases between them. The CDR3 consists of 13 residues. In nucleotides, the CDR3 is TGTGCCAGCACCCCTTGGAACACCGGGGAGCTGTTTTTT. Translation: CASTPWNTGELFF.

V is TRBV27 and J is TRBJ1-1; tentative D call: TRBD1 (6 bases). Germline assignment: CDR1 MNHEY and CDR2 SMNVEV (reference sequence). Trimming removed 1 base at V and 1 base at J, with 10 bases between. The CDR3 has 15 residues. The CDR3 loop reads CASSLFQGQNTEAFF. CDR3 DNA: TGTGCCAGCAGTTTATTTCAGGGGCAGAACACTGAAGCTTTCTTT.

The rearrangement joins TRBV27 to TRBJ2-2; no reliable D call. The V end lost 1 base, the J end lost 6 bases, and 3 bases lay between the germline ends. The CDR3 covers 12 residues. Germline CDR1 and CDR2: MNHEY and SMNVEV (reference sequence). This chain's CDR3 is CASSLLAGELFF. Here the CDR3 DNA reads TGTGCCAGCAGTTTATTAGCCGGGGAGCTGTTTTTT.

This sequence joins TRBV7-3 and TRBJ2-1; D is perhaps TRBD2 (6 bases). Germline-derived CDR1 and CDR2 are SGHTA and FQGTGA. Trimming pared 4 bases from V and 9 bases from J, leaving 13 bases between. The CDR3 has 13 amino acids. CDR3 coding DNA: TGTGCCAGCAGCTCCCCCTCCGGGGGTGAGCAGTTCTTC. It is translated as CASSSPSGGEQFF.

This sequence joins TRBV18 and TRBJ2-7; no clear D. CDR3 length equals 12 residues. Germline lookup yields CDR1 KGHSH and CDR2 LQKENI. V gave up 2 bases and J gave up 4 bases, with 6 bases separating them. The CDR3 DNA sequence: TGTGCCAGCTCACCAAATAATTACGAGCAGTACTTC. It specifies CASSPNNYEQYF.

The gene calls are TRBV7-9 and TRBJ1-3, with 8 bases identical to TRBD1. V shed 3 bases, J shed 7 bases, and the junction held 5 bases outside the gene matches. This CDR3 comprises 14 residues. Germline assignment: CDR1 SEHNR and CDR2 FQNEAQ (reference sequence). In DNA, the CDR3 is TGTGCCAGCAGCTTGGCCCACAGGGGGAACACCATATATTTT. The encoded protein is CASSLAHRGNTIYF.

This chain uses TRBV4-1 with TRBJ2-3; 10 positions agree with TRBD2. The CDR3 has 17 amino acids. The V segment lost 0 bases and the J segment 6 bases; nucleotides outside the gene matches: 9. CDR1 is MGHRA, CDR2 YSYEKL, per germline. In DNA, the CDR3 is TGCGCCAGCAGCCAAGAGAGGACTAGCGGATTCACGGATACGCAGTATTTT. As protein: CASSQERTSGFTDTQYF.